These T cell receptor beta chains were read from a single sample in a study of blood T cell repertoires in COVID-19. The data were produced by immunoSEQ multiplex PCR, yet TCRdb's version contains in-frame clones alone and is incomplete. This table holds more than 50,000 clones, roughly 89% found once. The sample was peripheral blood. The origin of the receptors is a man in his 60s with active COVID-19. Each CDR3 is given with its conserved first and last residue. The D gene is left open where the match is weak.

d_call | j_call | v_call | cdr3_aa | cdr3_nt
NA | TRBJ1-4 | TRBV5-1 | CASSLAPGEKLFF | TGCGCCAGCAGCTTGGCGCCGGGTGAAAAACTGTTTTTT
NA | TRBJ1-4 | TRBV28 | CASSPLQGSLEKLFF | TGTGCCAGCAGTCCACTACAGGGAAGCCTTGAAAAACTGTTTTTT
TRBD2 | TRBJ2-1 | TRBV19 | CASSIEVPGGLAGPSSYNEQFF | TGTGCCAGTAGTATAGAGGTCCCCGGGGGACTAGCGGGTCCCAGCTCCTACAATGAGCAGTTCTTC
TRBD2 | TRBJ2-1 | TRBV5-4 | CASSLRRESNEQFF | TGTGCCAGCAGCCTTAGGCGGGAGAGTAATGAGCAGTTCTTC
TRBD1 | TRBJ2-5 | TRBV27 | CASSMGQGQTQYF | TGTGCCAGCAGTATGGGACAGGGTCAGACCCAGTACTTC
NA | TRBJ1-4 | TRBV2 | CASSEWWHRGSTEKLFF | TGTGCCAGCAGTGAGTGGTGGCATCGGGGTTCGACTGAAAAACTGTTTTTT
TRBD1 | TRBJ1-2 | TRBV24-1 | CATSRDSLYGYTF | TGTGCCACCAGCCGGGACAGCCTCTATGGCTACACCTTC
TRBD1 | TRBJ1-2 | TRBV29-1 | CSAMTGDHNYGYTF | TGCAGCGCTATGACAGGGGACCACAACTATGGCTACACCTTC
TRBD2 | TRBJ2-7 | TRBV23-1 | CASSRDYSKGACEQYF | TGCGCCAGCAGTCGGGACTACTCCAAAGGAGCTTGCGAGCAGTACTTC
TRBD2 | TRBJ2-7 | TRBV6-2/TRBV6-3 | CASSYGHPGLAGVLYEQYF | TGTGCCAGCAGTTACGGGCACCCGGGACTAGCGGGAGTTCTCTACGAGCAGTACTTC
TRBD1 | TRBJ2-7 | TRBV9 | CASSQGTGDEQYF | TGTGCCAGCAGCCAGGGGACAGGGGACGAGCAGTACTTC